Listed below are T cell receptor beta chains from one sample, sequenced in a study of blood T cell repertoires in COVID-19. Method: immunoSEQ multiplex PCR; TCRdb's copy keeps in-frame clones and lacks some. The sample contains about 100,000 clones, 87% of which appear only once. Sequenced sample: peripheral blood. These receptors all stem from a man aged 50 or older with acute or convalescent COVID-19. Both conserved end residues are part of each CDR3. A D gene is named only where the DNA matches it firmly. Where a row states a size, it is once, few, many or the class of an expanded clone; other rows omit it.

v_call: TRBV30
clone_size: NA
j_call: TRBJ2-1
d_call: TRBD2
cdr3_nt: TGTGCCTGGAGTATGGAGCTAGCGGGAGTACATGAGCAGTTCTTC
cdr3_aa: CAWSMELAGVHEQFF

v_call: TRBV5-6
clone_size: NA
j_call: TRBJ2-1
d_call: TRBD2
cdr3_nt: TGTGCCAGCAGCCTCGGGACTAGCGGTAACACGCACAATGAGCAGTTCTTC
cdr3_aa: CASSLGTSGNTHNEQFF

v_call: TRBV29-1
clone_size: NA
j_call: TRBJ1-5
d_call: NA
cdr3_nt: TGCAGCGTTGAAGGGACCTCGGGGGGACCCCAGCATTTT
cdr3_aa: CSVEGTSGGPQHF

v_call: TRBV3-1/TRBV3-2
clone_size: NA
j_call: TRBJ2-1
d_call: TRBD2
cdr3_nt: TGTGCCAGCAGCCAGCCGACTAGCGGATACTACAATGAGCAGTTCTTC
cdr3_aa: CASSQPTSGYYNEQFF

v_call: TRBV2
clone_size: NA
j_call: TRBJ2-7
d_call: TRBD2
cdr3_nt: TGTGCCAGCAGTGCGGGGACTACCGAGCAGTACTTC
cdr3_aa: CASSAGTTEQYF

v_call: TRBV12-5
clone_size: NA
j_call: TRBJ2-5
d_call: TRBD2
cdr3_nt: TGTGCTAGTGGTTTGCCCCGGGAGGGGAGGACCCAGTACTTC
cdr3_aa: CASGLPREGRTQYF

v_call: TRBV5-4
clone_size: NA
j_call: TRBJ2-6
d_call: TRBD2
cdr3_nt: TGTGCCAGCAGCCCGGGGGGGCGGGGCCTCTCTGGGGCCAACGTCCTGACTTTC
cdr3_aa: CASSPGGRGLSGANVLTF

v_call: TRBV11-2
clone_size: once
j_call: TRBJ2-3
d_call: TRBD2
cdr3_nt: TGTGCCAGCAGCTCCGTAGCGGGAGGGACCACAGATACGCAGTATTTT
cdr3_aa: CASSSVAGGTTDTQYF

v_call: TRBV28
clone_size: NA
j_call: TRBJ2-1
d_call: NA
cdr3_nt: TGTGCCAGCAGTCCTGGGGCAGGAGATGAGCAGTTCTTC
cdr3_aa: CASSPGAGDEQFF

v_call: TRBV7-9
clone_size: NA
j_call: TRBJ2-2
d_call: TRBD2
cdr3_nt: TGTGCCAGCAGCAAACGGACTAGCGGGAGGGCCGACACCGGGGAGCTGTTTTTT
cdr3_aa: CASSKRTSGRADTGELFF

v_call: TRBV11-2
clone_size: NA
j_call: TRBJ1-3
d_call: TRBD1
cdr3_nt: TGTGCCAGCAGCTCGCCGCCCGGGACAGGGTTCGGAAACACCATATATTTT
cdr3_aa: CASSSPPGTGFGNTIYF

v_call: TRBV27
clone_size: NA
j_call: TRBJ2-1
d_call: TRBD2
cdr3_nt: TGTGCCAGCAGTTTCGCGGGAGTTCGGAGTGAGCAGTTCTTC
cdr3_aa: CASSFAGVRSEQFF

v_call: TRBV29-1
clone_size: once
j_call: TRBJ2-7
d_call: TRBD2
cdr3_nt: TGCAGCGTTGGGTCGGGGGTAGCGGGCCACGAGCAGTACTTC
cdr3_aa: CSVGSGVAGHEQYF

v_call: TRBV18
clone_size: few
j_call: TRBJ2-3
d_call: TRBD2
cdr3_nt: TGTGCCAGCTCTCAAGCGGGAGTGAGAGATACGCAGTATTTT
cdr3_aa: CASSQAGVRDTQYF

v_call: TRBV2
clone_size: once
j_call: TRBJ2-1
d_call: TRBD2
cdr3_nt: TGTGCCAGCTCAGCGGGAGCGTACAATGAGCAGTTCTTC
cdr3_aa: CASSAGAYNEQFF

v_call: TRBV30
clone_size: NA
j_call: TRBJ1-1
d_call: NA
cdr3_nt: TGTGCCTGGAGTGTACAAGAGAACACTGAAGCTTTCTTT
cdr3_aa: CAWSVQENTEAFF

v_call: TRBV5-4
clone_size: NA
j_call: TRBJ2-5
d_call: TRBD1
cdr3_nt: TGTGCCAGCAGCCAGACAGGGTCCAGGGAGACCCAGTACTTC
cdr3_aa: CASSQTGSRETQYF

v_call: TRBV5-1
clone_size: NA
j_call: TRBJ2-7
d_call: NA
cdr3_nt: TGCGCCAGTGCACAGGGTCGGTACGAGCAGTACTTC
cdr3_aa: CASAQGRYEQYF

v_call: TRBV27
clone_size: NA
j_call: TRBJ1-6
d_call: NA
cdr3_nt: TGTGCCAGCAAAACAAACAGGAATTCACCCCTCCACTTT
cdr3_aa: CASKTNRNSPLHF

v_call: TRBV19
clone_size: few
j_call: TRBJ2-7
d_call: TRBD2
cdr3_nt: TGTGCCAGTAGTAGTAGCGGGAACTCCTACGAGCAGTACTTC
cdr3_aa: CASSSSGNSYEQYF